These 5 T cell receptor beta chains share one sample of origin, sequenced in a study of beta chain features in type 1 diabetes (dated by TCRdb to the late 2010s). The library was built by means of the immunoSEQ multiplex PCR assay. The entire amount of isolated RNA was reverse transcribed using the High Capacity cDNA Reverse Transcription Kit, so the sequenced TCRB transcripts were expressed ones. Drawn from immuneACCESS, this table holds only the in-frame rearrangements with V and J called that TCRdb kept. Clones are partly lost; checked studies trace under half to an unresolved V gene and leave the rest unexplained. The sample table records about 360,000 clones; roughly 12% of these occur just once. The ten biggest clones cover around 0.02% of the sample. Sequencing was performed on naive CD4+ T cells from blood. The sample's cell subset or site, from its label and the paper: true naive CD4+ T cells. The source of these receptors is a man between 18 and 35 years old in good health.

The CDR3 loop is CASRPRQGDQPQHF. CDR3 nucleotide sequence: TGTGCCAGCAGGCCTAGACAGGGCGATCAGCCCCAGCATTTT. The chain carries TRBV27 and TRBJ1-5, with TRBD1 matching over 7 bases. The germline V gene encodes CDR1 MNHEY and CDR2 SMNVEV (reference sequence). V was clipped by 6 bases and J by 5 bases; unmatched bases: 7. The CDR3 extends over 14 amino acids.

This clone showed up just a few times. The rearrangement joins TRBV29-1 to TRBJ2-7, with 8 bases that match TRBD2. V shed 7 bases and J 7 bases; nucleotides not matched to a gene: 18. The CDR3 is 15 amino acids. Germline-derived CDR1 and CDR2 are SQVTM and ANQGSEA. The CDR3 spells CSATDGRAGVGEQYF. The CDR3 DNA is TGCAGCGCCACCGACGGGCGAGCGGGGGTAGGGGAGCAGTACTTC.

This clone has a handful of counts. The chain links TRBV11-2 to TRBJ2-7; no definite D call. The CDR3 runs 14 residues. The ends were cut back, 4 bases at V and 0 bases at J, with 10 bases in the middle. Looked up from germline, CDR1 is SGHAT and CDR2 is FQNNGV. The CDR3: CASSSLRGSYEQYF. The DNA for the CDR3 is TGTGCCAGCAGCTCCCTACGCGGCTCCTACGAGCAGTACTTC.

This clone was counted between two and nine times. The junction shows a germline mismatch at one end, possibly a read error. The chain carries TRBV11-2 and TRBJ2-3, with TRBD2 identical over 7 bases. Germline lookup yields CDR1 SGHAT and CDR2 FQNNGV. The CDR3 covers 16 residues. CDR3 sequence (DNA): TGTGCCAGCACCTTAGACCCGGGACTACTCACAGATACGCAGTATTTT. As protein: CASTLDPGLLTDTQYF.

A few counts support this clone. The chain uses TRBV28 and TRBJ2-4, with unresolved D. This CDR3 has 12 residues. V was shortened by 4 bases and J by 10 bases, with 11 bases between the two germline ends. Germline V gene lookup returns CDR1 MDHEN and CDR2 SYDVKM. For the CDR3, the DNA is TGTGCCAGCAGTTCATTACAGTGGATTCAGTACTTC. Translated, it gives CASSSLQWIQYF.